Following are 12 T cell receptor beta chains from one sample sequenced in a study of cytomegalovirus exposure and HLA in healthy donors. The assay was immunoSEQ multiplex PCR, and TCRdb's table has in-frame clones only and misses some. The table shows 160,000 or so clones, with about nine tenths occurring only once. Sequenced: PBMCs. Receptors were obtained from a man younger than 35 in good health and CMV-seropositive.

The chain combines TRBV2 with TRBJ1-1, with unresolved D. There are 13 residues in the CDR3. The germline V gene has CDR1 SNHLY and CDR2 FYNNEI. Trimming took 9 bases from V and 1 from J, leaving 12 bases between them. As DNA, the CDR3 is TGTGCCAGGGAACCCGGGAGGAACACTGAAGCTTTCTTT. This gives the protein CAREPGRNTEAFF.

The J gene is TRBJ1-2, the V gene TRBV23-1; the match to TRBD1 covers 7 bases. TRBV23-1 is placed among ORFs of uncertain function. With V trimmed by 4 bases and J by 4 bases, 9 bases remained unmatched. The CDR3 totals 15 residues. The CDR3 region has the DNA TGCGCCAGCAGTCGGTCCCCTTGGACAGGCTATGGCTACACCTTC. Residues: CASSRSPWTGYGYTF.

Note on this clone: Mismatch with germline at one junction end may stem from a read error. CDR3 DNA sequence: TGTGCCAGCAGCCCCTCCGGGGGACGGCCCTTGTTC. Translated, it gives CASSPSGGRPLF. V is TRBV7-9 and J is TRBJ2-7, with D maybe TRBD2 (6 bases). Germline CDR1 reads SEHNR; CDR2 reads FQNEAQ (reference sequence). This CDR3 has 12 amino acids.

This rearrangement joins TRBV2 to TRBJ1-3, with D tentatively TRBD1 (6 bases). Germline CDR1 SNHLY, CDR2 FYNNEI. With 0 bases removed from V and 8 bases from J, the gap between germline ends came to 14 bases. The CDR3 extends over 15 amino acids. CDR3 residues: CASSEALARGHTIYF. CDR3 DNA sequence: TGTGCCAGCAGTGAAGCCCTAGCCAGGGGTCACACCATATATTTT. The full variable domain, its missing parts supplied by reference TRBV2 and TRBJ1-3, is EPEVTQTPSHQVTQMGQEVILRCVPISNHLYFYWYRQILGQKVEFLVSFYNNEISEKSEIFDDQFSVERPDGSNFTLKIRSTKLEDSAMYFCASSEALARGHTIYFGEGSWLTVV.

The genes are TRBV2 and TRBJ1-2; D is perhaps TRBD1 (5 bases). Trimming removed 2 bases at V and 0 bases at J, with 13 bases between. Germline lookup yields CDR1 SNHLY and CDR2 FYNNEI. CDR3 size: 16 residues. The CDR3 protein is CASSEMDTETNYGYTF. In DNA form, the CDR3 reads TGTGCCAGCAGTGAAATGGACACGGAAACTAACTATGGCTACACCTTC. Filled out from reference TRBV2 and TRBJ1-2, the complete variable domain reads EPEVTQTPSHQVTQMGQEVILRCVPISNHLYFYWYRQILGQKVEFLVSFYNNEISEKSEIFDDQFSVERPDGSNFTLKIRSTKLEDSAMYFCASSEMDTETNYGYTFGSGTRLTVV.

The chain uses TRBV27 and TRBJ2-3, with 8 bases fitting TRBD1. With V trimmed by 10 bases and J by 5 bases, 11 bases remained unmatched. The CDR3 extends over 14 amino acids. Germline V lookup: CDR1 MNHEY, CDR2 SMNVEV (reference sequence). CDR3 coding DNA: TGTGCCACCAGGACAGGGCTAGTGGTAGATACGCAGTATTTT. It codes for CATRTGLVVDTQYF.

V gene TRBV9 combines with J gene TRBJ2-1; D is perhaps TRBD2 (6 bases). The CDR3 covers 12 residues. Germline CDR1 SGDLS, CDR2 YYNGEE. Trimming stripped 3 bases from V and 10 bases from J, with 11 bases between. CDR3 in amino acids: CASSGDSGEQFF. The CDR3 DNA follows: TGTGCCAGCAGCGGGGACTCCGGAGAGCAGTTCTTC.

This rearrangement joins TRBV29-1 to TRBJ2-6, with D maybe TRBD2 (5 bases). Trimming took off 6 bases at V and 0 bases at J, with 15 bases between the two ends. Germline V gene lookup returns CDR1 SQVTM and CDR2 ANQGSEA. The CDR3 contains 16 residues. The CDR3, as DNA: TGCAGCGTCGGACTCACAGTAAACTCTGGGGCCAACGTCCTGACTTTC. It encodes CSVGLTVNSGANVLTF.

On this clone itself: The sample has other DNA sequences that encode this CDR3 too. This sequence joins TRBV5-6 and TRBJ2-2; 9 nucleotides agree with TRBD1. V lost 3 bases, J lost 1 base, and 4 bases stayed unmatched. The CDR3 extends over 16 amino acids. In germline, CDR1 is SGHDT, CDR2 YYEEEE. The CDR3 region is CASSSPGQGNTGELFF. Here the CDR3 DNA reads TGTGCCAGCAGCTCGCCGGGACAGGGGAACACCGGGGAGCTGTTTTTT.

The V gene is TRBV27, the J gene TRBJ1-5, with D tentatively TRBD1 (5 bases). Germline assignment: CDR1 MNHEY and CDR2 SMNVEV (reference sequence). The CDR3 has 14 amino acids. Trimming stripped 2 bases from V and 6 bases from J, with 11 bases between. The CDR3 sequence is CASSLGGAAQPQHF. CDR3 nucleotide sequence: TGTGCCAGCAGTTTAGGAGGGGCGGCTCAGCCCCAGCATTTT.

This rearrangement joins TRBV7-8 to TRBJ1-6; TRBD1 agrees at 7 bases. Germline V lookup: CDR1 SGHVS, CDR2 FQNEAQ. J gave up 10 bases and V 3 bases, and 12 bases lay outside the gene matches. The CDR3 extends over 16 amino acids. The CDR3 region has the DNA TGTGCCAGCAGCTTCACTGACACAGGGGCAGGATCACCCCTCCACTTT. Residues: CASSFTDTGAGSPLHF. Drawing the rest from reference TRBV7-8 and TRBJ1-6, the complete variable domain is GAGVSQSPRYKVAKRGQDVALRCDPISGHVSLFWYQQALGQGPEFLTYFQNEAQLDKSGLPSDRFFAERPEGSVSTLKIQRTQQEDSAVYLCASSFTDTGAGSPLHFGNGTRLTVT.

This clone was counted a few times. Other DNA sequences of this sample code for an identical CDR3. V is TRBV5-1 and J is TRBJ2-2, with 7 positions matching TRBD1. Trimming at V came to 5 bases and at J to 1 base, leaving 2 bases not matched to a gene. Germline CDR1 and CDR2: SGHRS and YFSETQ. This CDR3 spans 14 amino acids. The CDR3 nucleotides read TGCGCCAGCAGAGGGGACAGGAACACCGGGGAGCTGTTTTTT. It encodes CASRGDRNTGELFF.